This TCR beta chain was identified in a study of Ad26.COV2.S vaccination and SARS-CoV-2 variants. Profiled with immunoSEQ multiplex PCR; TCRdb holds only in-frame clones, not every one. The data contain 350,000 to 550,000 clones, 89% of them singletons. Treatment: over 15 received Ad26.COV2.S at low or high dose, single or two shots; roughly five received placebo; per-sample allocation not given. The investigators took samples on day 63 after the first vaccine or placebo injection. Germline lookup yields CDR1 MNHEY and CDR2 SVGAGI. V dropped 4 bases and J dropped 5 bases, with 14 bases sitting between them. The length of the CDR3 is 14 residues.

The sequence came from a person aged 18-65 years who received the Ad26.COV2.S COVID-19 vaccine or a placebo. Here the sequenced sample was peripheral blood, taken in a trial of Ad26.COV2.S vaccine versus placebo. This sequence joins TRBV6-5 and TRBJ1-2; unclear D gene. CDR3 in amino acids: CASSSVYGYYGYTF. The CDR3 coding sequence is TGTGCCAGCAGTTCGGTGTACGGGTATTATGGCTACACCTTC.